These T cell receptor beta chains were read from a single sample in a study of CD4 T cells in relation to SARS-CoV-2 and coronaviruses. TCRdb's table, derived via immunoSEQ multiplex PCR, lists solely in-frame clones and lacks some. The table shows under 90,000 clones, with 85% to 95% occurring only once. The sample was naive CD4+ T cells from PBMCs. These receptors were taken from a human donor in good health. Both conserved end residues are part of each CDR3. Each record gives: J gene, D gene, V gene, clone size, CDR3 DNA, CDR3 protein. The D gene is left open where the match is weak. Only some rows state a clone size, as once, few, many or a class for expanded clones.

J gene: TRBJ1-2; D gene: TRBD1; V gene: TRBV30; clone size: -; CDR3 DNA: TGTGCCTGGGGGGACAGCCTCTTAGCTAACTATGGCTACACCTTC; CDR3 protein: CAWGDSLLANYGYTF
J gene: TRBJ2-5; D gene: -; V gene: TRBV19; clone size: -; CDR3 DNA: TGTGCCAGTAGTATGCAGGGTACGGTGACCCAGTACTTC; CDR3 protein: CASSMQGTVTQYF
J gene: TRBJ2-1; D gene: TRBD1; V gene: TRBV11-1; clone size: once; CDR3 DNA: TGTGCCAGCAGCTTACTAGGGGGGACAGGGAGGGGTGAGCAGTTCTTC; CDR3 protein: CASSLLGGTGRGEQFF
J gene: TRBJ2-1; D gene: -; V gene: TRBV6-5; clone size: -; CDR3 DNA: TGTGCCAGCAGCGGAGGGACTGCCCGGCGGTATGAGCAGTTCTTC; CDR3 protein: CASSGGTARRYEQFF
J gene: TRBJ1-2; D gene: TRBD1; V gene: TRBV10-2; clone size: -; CDR3 DNA: TGCGCCAGCAGTGAGGGTGCGGGACAGGGGGCGAGCTATGGCTACACCTTC; CDR3 protein: CASSEGAGQGASYGYTF
J gene: TRBJ1-2; D gene: TRBD1; V gene: TRBV28; clone size: -; CDR3 DNA: TGTGCCAGCAGAGAGACAGGGGCGGTCGGGGGGGGCTACACCTTC; CDR3 protein: CASRETGAVGGGYTF
J gene: TRBJ2-5; D gene: -; V gene: TRBV7-2; clone size: -; CDR3 DNA: TGTGCCAGCAGCTTTCGTGGGCTTCACGGGGCCCAGTACTTC; CDR3 protein: CASSFRGLHGAQYF
J gene: TRBJ2-5; D gene: -; V gene: TRBV6-6; clone size: -; CDR3 DNA: TGTGCCAGCAGTTACGGGGCCACAGGGGAGACCCAGTACTTC; CDR3 protein: CASSYGATGETQYF
J gene: TRBJ2-1; D gene: TRBD2; V gene: TRBV6-2/TRBV6-3; clone size: -; CDR3 DNA: TGTGCCAGCAGTCACGCAAGCGGGGGGACCTACAATGAGCAGTTCTTC; CDR3 protein: CASSHASGGTYNEQFF
J gene: TRBJ2-2; D gene: -; V gene: TRBV27; clone size: -; CDR3 DNA: TGTGCCAGCAGGGTGGGGCAGGTCGCCGGGGAGCTGTTTTTT; CDR3 protein: CASRVGQVAGELFF
J gene: TRBJ2-3; D gene: TRBD2; V gene: TRBV4-1; clone size: -; CDR3 DNA: TGCGCCAGCAGCCCAATGCCTAGCGGAAGTCCCACAGATACGCAGTATTTT; CDR3 protein: CASSPMPSGSPTDTQYF
J gene: TRBJ1-2; D gene: TRBD1; V gene: TRBV5-4; clone size: -; CDR3 DNA: TGTGCCAGCAGCTCACCCGGGACAGACAACTATGGCTACACCTTC; CDR3 protein: CASSSPGTDNYGYTF
J gene: TRBJ1-1; D gene: -; V gene: TRBV15; clone size: -; CDR3 DNA: TGTGCCACCAGCGGGGAGGTGGACACTGAAGCTTTCTTT; CDR3 protein: CATSGEVDTEAFF
J gene: TRBJ1-2; D gene: -; V gene: TRBV5-1; clone size: -; CDR3 DNA: TGCGCCAGCAGCTCCGGTGGGGGTGGTAATGGCTACACCTTC; CDR3 protein: CASSSGGGGNGYTF
J gene: TRBJ1-2; D gene: -; V gene: TRBV30; clone size: -; CDR3 DNA: TGTGCCTGGAGTGGTGGAGGAAAAGCTAACTATGGCTACACCTTC; CDR3 protein: CAWSGGGKANYGYTF
J gene: TRBJ1-2; D gene: -; V gene: TRBV4-3; clone size: -; CDR3 DNA: TGCGCCAGCAGCCAAGCTCGGGGTCTAGGCTACACCTTC; CDR3 protein: CASSQARGLGYTF
J gene: TRBJ1-3; D gene: -; V gene: TRBV19; clone size: -; CDR3 DNA: TGTGCCAGTAGTTACGGGCCCCCGGAGGCTGGAAACACCATATATTTT; CDR3 protein: CASSYGPPEAGNTIYF
J gene: TRBJ2-1; D gene: TRBD2; V gene: TRBV4-1; clone size: -; CDR3 DNA: TGCGCCAGCAGCCAAGATTCCCTCCGACTAGCTGCGAGGAATGAGCAGTTCTTC; CDR3 protein: CASSQDSLRLAARNEQFF
J gene: TRBJ1-5; D gene: -; V gene: TRBV25-1; clone size: -; CDR3 DNA: TGTGCCAGCGGAACAACTGGGCCCCAGCATTTT; CDR3 protein: CASGTTGPQHF
J gene: TRBJ2-1; D gene: -; V gene: TRBV3-1/TRBV3-2; clone size: -; CDR3 DNA: TGTGCCAGCAGCCAAGGCGGGGGCGATGAGCAGTTCTTC; CDR3 protein: CASSQGGGDEQFF
J gene: TRBJ1-2; D gene: -; V gene: TRBV21-1; clone size: -; CDR3 DNA: TGTGCCAGCATCAATAGGGGGCTCGGCTACACCTTC; CDR3 protein: CASINRGLGYTF
J gene: TRBJ1-6; D gene: -; V gene: TRBV19; clone size: -; CDR3 DNA: TGTGCCAGTAGTATTGGGCAGGCTCCTGGTACCCTCCACTTT; CDR3 protein: CASSIGQAPGTLHF
J gene: TRBJ2-1; D gene: TRBD1; V gene: TRBV6-6; clone size: -; CDR3 DNA: TGTGCCAGCAGCAGACAGGGGGAGCAGTTCTTC; CDR3 protein: CASSRQGEQFF
J gene: TRBJ2-1; D gene: -; V gene: TRBV3-1/TRBV3-2; clone size: -; CDR3 DNA: TGTGCCAGCAGCCGTCAGTCCAATGAGCAGTTCTTC; CDR3 protein: CASSRQSNEQFF
J gene: TRBJ1-2; D gene: TRBD1; V gene: TRBV3-1/TRBV3-2; clone size: -; CDR3 DNA: TGTGCCAGCAGCCAAGATGGACAGGGGGTCTGTGGCTACACCTTC; CDR3 protein: CASSQDGQGVCGYTF
J gene: TRBJ2-5; D gene: -; V gene: TRBV25-1; clone size: -; CDR3 DNA: TGTGCCAGCAGTGACCCAAATCAAGAGACCCAGTACTTC; CDR3 protein: CASSDPNQETQYF
J gene: TRBJ1-2; D gene: -; V gene: TRBV4-2; clone size: -; CDR3 DNA: TGTGCCAGCAGCCAAGAATGGGATGGTGGCTACACCTTC; CDR3 protein: CASSQEWDGGYTF
J gene: TRBJ2-1; D gene: -; V gene: TRBV7-6; clone size: -; CDR3 DNA: TGTGCCAGCAGCTCGGACTTTCCCTCCTACAATGAGCAGTTCTTC; CDR3 protein: CASSSDFPSYNEQFF
J gene: TRBJ1-5; D gene: -; V gene: TRBV19; clone size: once; CDR3 DNA: TGTGCCAGTAGTATTAAAACCGGGACAAATTATTACCAGCCCCAGCATTTT; CDR3 protein: CASSIKTGTNYYQPQHF
J gene: TRBJ2-5; D gene: -; V gene: TRBV6-5; clone size: -; CDR3 DNA: TGTGCCAGCAGATTTGAGGAGACCCAGTACTTC; CDR3 protein: CASRFEETQYF
J gene: TRBJ1-6; D gene: TRBD1; V gene: TRBV6-5; clone size: -; CDR3 DNA: TGTGCCAGCAGTTTGGGACAGGGGTCGGGTAATTCACCCCTCCACTTT; CDR3 protein: CASSLGQGSGNSPLHF
J gene: TRBJ1-2; D gene: -; V gene: TRBV29-1; clone size: once; CDR3 DNA: TGCAGCGCCTTCCGCGGGGGGCAGGAGGGCTATGGCTACACCTTC; CDR3 protein: CSAFRGGQEGYGYTF
J gene: TRBJ1-1; D gene: -; V gene: TRBV29-1; clone size: -; CDR3 DNA: TGCAGCGGGGTCCTAAGTACAGCTTTCTTT; CDR3 protein: CSGVLSTAFF
J gene: TRBJ2-2; D gene: TRBD2; V gene: TRBV28; clone size: few; CDR3 DNA: TGTGCCAGCGGATTAGACTTCCGGGGGGGAGGCGGGGAGCTGTTTTTT; CDR3 protein: CASGLDFRGGGGELFF
J gene: TRBJ2-2; D gene: TRBD1; V gene: TRBV19; clone size: -; CDR3 DNA: TGTGCCGCCGGGACAGGGAATTCCGGGGAGCTGTTTTTT; CDR3 protein: CAAGTGNSGELFF
J gene: TRBJ2-6; D gene: -; V gene: TRBV21-1; clone size: -; CDR3 DNA: TGTGCCAGCAATCGGGGGGGGCCGAACTCTGGGGCCAACGTCCTGACTTTC; CDR3 protein: CASNRGGPNSGANVLTF
J gene: TRBJ1-3; D gene: -; V gene: TRBV4-2; clone size: -; CDR3 DNA: TGTGCCAGCAGCCAAGTTGTGGGGTCCTCTGGAAACACCATATATTTT; CDR3 protein: CASSQVVGSSGNTIYF
J gene: TRBJ1-4; D gene: -; V gene: TRBV2; clone size: -; CDR3 DNA: TGTGCCAGCGGCGGACAAACCACAACTAATGAAAAACTGTTTTTT; CDR3 protein: CASGGQTTTNEKLFF
J gene: TRBJ2-5; D gene: TRBD1; V gene: TRBV19; clone size: -; CDR3 DNA: TGTGCCAGTAGTAATGGACAGGGGAACCAAGAGACCCAGTACTTC; CDR3 protein: CASSNGQGNQETQYF
J gene: TRBJ1-4; D gene: TRBD1; V gene: TRBV5-6; clone size: -; CDR3 DNA: TGTGCCAGCAGCCAGGGACAGATCCTAAGTGGTGAAAAACTGTTTTTT; CDR3 protein: CASSQGQILSGEKLFF
J gene: TRBJ1-4; D gene: -; V gene: TRBV5-1; clone size: -; CDR3 DNA: TGCGCCAGCAGACCTTCTAATGAGGAAAAACTGTTTTTT; CDR3 protein: CASRPSNEEKLFF
J gene: TRBJ2-1; D gene: TRBD1; V gene: TRBV6-2/TRBV6-3; clone size: -; CDR3 DNA: TGTGCCAGCAGTCCCAGACAGGGATGGTCCTACAATGAGCAGTTCTTC; CDR3 protein: CASSPRQGWSYNEQFF